The clone carrying this TCR beta chain showed up many times. Its antigen is still unknown. The sample belongs to a study of human T cells and chemical hapten exposure. Study-wide background: The sensitizer, 2% DPC, was used on approximately 2 cm by approximately 2 cm of upper inner arm skin. Women made up most patients, who had alopecia areata, totalis or universalis.

Regarding the study as a whole: Among TCRs, those above 1 in 1000 frequency were unaffected by DPC sensitization.

The time point is: pre-sensitization, week 0. Treatment described: therapeutic diphenylcyclopropenone sensitization with weekly scalp DPC. Unique molecular identifiers were attached to individual cDNA molecules during library preparation. A single record per CDR3 protein comes from TCRdb applying MiXCR to the RACE reads. The top ten clones hold just over 2.5% of a sample with approximately 400,000 distinct CDR3 sequences, around 5.5% of them seen once. This specimen was whole blood, taken in connection with sensitization to the hapten diphenylcyclopropenone (DPC). The clonotype originates from a woman aged 50 to 65 with alopecia areata. Some clones in this sample may be carry-over from other donors' samples.

The CDR3 spells CASSLGREAQFF. The CDR3 region has the DNA TGTGCCAGCAGCTTAGGTCGCGAGGCCCAGTTCTTC. This rearrangement joins TRBV7-9 to TRBJ2-1; D is unclear. CDR1 and CDR2 (germline): SEHNR, FQNEAQ (reference sequence). Trimming cost V 1 base and J 13 bases, with 11 bases left between them. CDR3 length: 12 residues.